The entry below gives a single TCR beta chain sequence along with its context. Antigen unknown. This table comes from immunoSEQ multiplex PCR, and its TCRdb copy is limited to in-frame clones, with some not included. Here the sample spans approximately 110,000 clones, about 92% being singletons. This entry belongs to a study of T cell responses to AZD1222 COVID-19 vaccine. Notes on the study in general: Possibly, clonal diversity was underestimated; donors were largely white British and included more females. The study reported that nearly half of spike-specific TCRs target unmutated variant regions. The study found Spike-specific TCR breadth and depth rose after two AZD1222 doses. Only six or seven AZD1222 recipients tested seropositive at baseline.

The CDR3 covers 18 residues. Germline V gene lookup returns CDR1 SGHNT and CDR2 YENEEA. V was pared by 5 bases and J by 6 bases, with 25 bases between. Sequenced material: peripheral blood, taken on day 0 of AZD1222 vaccination. The chain recombines TRBV11-3 with TRBJ2-2; unclear D gene. The TCR sequence derives from an adult in good health. The CDR3 protein is CASSPSLWHLSEAGELFF. CDR3 nucleotides: TGTGCCAGCAGCCCCTCGCTGTGGCATCTAAGTGAGGCCGGGGAGCTGTTTTTT.